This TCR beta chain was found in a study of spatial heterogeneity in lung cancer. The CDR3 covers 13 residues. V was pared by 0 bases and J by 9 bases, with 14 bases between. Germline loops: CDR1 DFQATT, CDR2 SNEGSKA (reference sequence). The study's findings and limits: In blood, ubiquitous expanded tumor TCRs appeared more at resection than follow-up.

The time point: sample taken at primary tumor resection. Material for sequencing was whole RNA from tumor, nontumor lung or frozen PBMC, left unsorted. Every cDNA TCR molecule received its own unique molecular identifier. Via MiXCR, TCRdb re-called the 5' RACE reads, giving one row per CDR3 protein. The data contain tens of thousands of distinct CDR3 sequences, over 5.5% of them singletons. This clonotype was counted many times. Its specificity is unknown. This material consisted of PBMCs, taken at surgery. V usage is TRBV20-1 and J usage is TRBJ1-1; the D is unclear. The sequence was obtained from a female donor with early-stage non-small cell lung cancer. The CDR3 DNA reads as TGCAGTGCTAGAGAACGGCCCGCCAGTCAAGCTTTCTTT. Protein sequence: CSARERPASQAFF.